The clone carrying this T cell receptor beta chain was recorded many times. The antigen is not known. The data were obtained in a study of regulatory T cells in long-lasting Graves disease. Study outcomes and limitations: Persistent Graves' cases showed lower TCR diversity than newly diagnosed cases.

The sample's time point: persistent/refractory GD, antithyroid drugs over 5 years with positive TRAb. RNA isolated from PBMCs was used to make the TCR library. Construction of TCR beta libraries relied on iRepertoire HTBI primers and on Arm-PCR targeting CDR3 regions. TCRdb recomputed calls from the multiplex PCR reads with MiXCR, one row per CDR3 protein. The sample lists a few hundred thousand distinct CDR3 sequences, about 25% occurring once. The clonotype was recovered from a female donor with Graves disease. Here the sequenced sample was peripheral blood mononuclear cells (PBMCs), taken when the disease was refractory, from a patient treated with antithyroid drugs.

The CDR3 DNA follows: TGCAGCGTTGAAGATGGTGAGACCCAGTACTTC. Its translation is CSVEDGETQYF. The chain is built from TRBV29-1 and TRBJ2-5; no reliable D call. V lost 0 bases and J 5 bases, leaving 4 bases between the germline ends. CDR3 length: 11 residues. The germline CDR1 and CDR2 sequences are SQVTM and ANQGSEA.